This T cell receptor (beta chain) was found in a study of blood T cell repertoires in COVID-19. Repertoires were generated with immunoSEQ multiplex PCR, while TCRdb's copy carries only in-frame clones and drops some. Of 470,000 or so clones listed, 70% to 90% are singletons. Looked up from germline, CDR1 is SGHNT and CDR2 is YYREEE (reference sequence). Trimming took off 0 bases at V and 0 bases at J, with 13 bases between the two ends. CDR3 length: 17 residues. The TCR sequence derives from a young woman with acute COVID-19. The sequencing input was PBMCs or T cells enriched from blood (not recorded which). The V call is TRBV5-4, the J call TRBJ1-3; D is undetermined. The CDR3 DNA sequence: TGTGCCAGCAGCTTGGATGCGGCCACCCGCTCTGGAAACACCATATATTTT. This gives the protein CASSLDAATRSGNTIYF.